These 25 T cell receptor beta chains were sequenced from one sample in a study of T-cell reconstitution after alpha-beta-depleted transplantation in children (dated by TCRdb to the mid-2010s). The receptor library was made with PCR. Instrument used: Illumina HiSeq 2500. TCR libraries were prepared with molecular barcoding, using unique molecular identifiers to normalize TCRbeta repertoire quantification. The raw public reads went through TCRdb reprocessing: fastp at Q25, MiXCR clone calling, in-frame beta chains kept. Rows merge per CDR3 protein into single entries with the most common DNA and genes. The sample has some 600,000 distinct CDR3 sequences on record, 10% to 15% of them singletons. The ten top clones hold around 2.2% of the sample. Read against the paper, the sample's treatment or condition label means: allogeneic hematopoietic cell transplantation with graft depleted of TCRalphabeta T cells and CD19 B cells.

Source: PBMCs, mostly from graft donor cells, taken 360 days after TCRalphabeta/CD19-depleted stem cell transplant. The receptors were gathered from a male patient aged 10 to 17 who had a stem cell transplant for acute myeloid leukemia, so the T cells may come from the graft donor.

The sample holds a few counts of this clonotype. V gene TRBV19 combines with J gene TRBJ2-1; possibly TRBD1 for D (5 bases). The CDR3 is made up of 15 amino acids. CDR1 and CDR2 from the germline V gene are LNHDA and SQIVND (reference sequence). Trimming stripped 1 base from V and 7 bases from J, with 14 bases between. In DNA, the CDR3 is TGTGCCAGTAGTATAGGGGGCGCCCGCAGGAATGAGCAGTTCTTC. Translating gives CASSIGGARRNEQFF.

The rearrangement links TRBV10-3 to TRBJ2-1; D might be TRBD1 or TRBD2, each matching 5 bases. Between the trimmed V and J ends, which lost 3 bases and 3 bases, there was a span of 9 bases. The CDR3 has 14 residues. Germline CDR1 and CDR2: ENHRY and SYGVKD. The CDR3 here is CAISDRENYNEQFF. CDR3 DNA sequence: TGTGCCATCAGTGACAGGGAGAACTACAATGAGCAGTTCTTC.

This clonotype was detected only a few times. This chain uses TRBV9 with TRBJ2-2; 11 nucleotides align to TRBD2. J was trimmed by 4 bases and V by 3 bases; bases with no gene match: 8. The CDR3 totals 17 residues. Germline CDR1 reads SGDLS; CDR2 reads YYNGEE. The CDR3 spells CASSAEPGLAVTGELFF. As DNA, the CDR3 is TGTGCCAGCAGCGCAGAACCGGGACTAGCGGTCACCGGGGAGCTGTTTTTT.

The gene calls are TRBV7-9 and TRBJ2-1, with D uncertain. Trimming pared 5 bases from V and 7 bases from J, leaving 12 bases between. Germline V gene data show CDR1 as SEHNR and CDR2 as FQNEAQ (reference sequence). The CDR3 has 13 residues. This chain's CDR3 is CASSMYTPNEQFF. In nucleotides, the CDR3 is TGTGCCAGCAGCATGTACACGCCGAATGAGCAGTTCTTC. Filled out from reference TRBV7-9 and TRBJ2-1, the complete variable domain reads DTGVSQNPRHKITKRGQNVTFRCDPISEHNRLYWYRQTLGQGPEFLTYFQNEAQLEKSRLLSDRFSAERPKGSFSTLEIQRTEQGDSAMYLCASSMYTPNEQFFGPGTRLTVL.

This clonotype has only a few counts. This sequence joins TRBV28 and TRBJ2-7; D unclear. Germline CDR1 reads MDHEN; CDR2 reads SYDVKM. Trimming removed 10 bases from V and 6 bases from J, with 10 bases in between. The CDR3 spans 10 residues. CDR3 nucleotide sequence: TGTGCCACCGGACGGGTCGAGCAGTACTTC. The encoded protein is CATGRVEQYF.

This chain uses TRBV4-3 with TRBJ2-1; 15 bases match TRBD2. V shed 8 bases and J 2 bases; nucleotides not matched to a gene: 10. The germline gives CDR1 LGHNA, CDR2 YSLEER. The CDR3 length is 18 residues. This CDR3 reads CASGVWTSGRAAYNEQFF. The CDR3 nucleotides are TGCGCCAGCGGGGTTTGGACTAGCGGGAGGGCGGCCTACAATGAGCAGTTCTTC.

This clonotype was seen repeatedly, ten times or more. V is TRBV28 and J is TRBJ2-7; unclear D gene. Trimming stripped 5 bases from V and 4 bases from J, with 18 bases between. The CDR3 is 15 amino acids. From germline, CDR1 is MDHEN and CDR2 SYDVKM. Here the CDR3 DNA reads TGTGCCAGCAGTCCACGGGCTCCCGTGGGGTACGAGCAGTACTTC. This sequence encodes CASSPRAPVGYEQYF.

This clonotype was seen a few times. V usage is TRBV7-2 and J usage is TRBJ2-7; 10 nucleotides match TRBD1. Looked up from germline, CDR1 is SGHTA and CDR2 is FQGNSA. V dropped 5 bases and J dropped 4; count of bases not matched to a gene: 8. The CDR3 loop spans 15 amino acids. CDR3 nucleotide sequence: TGTGCCAGCAGCCCTCGACAGGGGGCGGGGTACGAGCAGTACTTC. This codes for CASSPRQGAGYEQYF. The complete variable domain, with remaining parts taken from reference TRBV7-2 and TRBJ2-7, reads GAGVSQSPSNKVTEKGKDVELRCDPISGHTALYWYRQSLGQGLEFLIYFQGNSAPDKSGLPSDRFSAERTGGSVSTLTIQRTQQEDSAVYLCASSPRQGAGYEQYFGPGTRLTVT.

The rearrangement links TRBV12-3 or TRBV12-4 to TRBJ2-7; 10 bases fit TRBD1. V was clipped by 2 bases and J by 5 bases; unmatched bases: 3. The CDR3 spans 14 residues. CDR3 in amino acids: CASSLLGQGNEQYF. CDR3 nucleotides: TGTGCCAGCAGTTTACTGGGACAGGGGAACGAGCAGTACTTC.

This chain connects TRBV10-3 to TRBJ2-1; 10 bases are shared with TRBD2. The CDR3 sequence is 17 residues long. Germline V gives CDR1 ENHRY, CDR2 SYGVKD. Germline trimming cut 1 base from V and 0 bases from J; bases unmatched to any gene: 3. The CDR3 coding sequence is TGTGCCATCAGTGAGTGGGGACTAGCGCACTCCTACAATGAGCAGTTCTTC. The encoded protein is CAISEWGLAHSYNEQFF.

The J gene is TRBJ2-7, the V gene TRBV10-3, with TRBD2 identical over 9 bases. With V trimmed by 4 bases and J by 2 bases, 3 bases remained unmatched. Germline values: CDR1 ENHRY, CDR2 SYGVKD. This CDR3 has 14 residues. CDR3 loop: CAISASGATYEQYF. Written as DNA, the CDR3 is TGTGCCATCAGTGCTAGCGGGGCGACCTACGAGCAGTACTTC.

At least ten counts were recorded for this clonotype. The chain employs TRBV20-1 and TRBJ2-2; D may be TRBD1 (7 bases). The CDR3 loop spans 15 amino acids. Germline V CDR1 and CDR2: DFQATT, SNEGSKA (reference sequence). The V gene lost 2 bases and the J gene lost 4 bases, with 14 bases spanning the gap. Here the CDR3 reads CSARLPGGITGELFF. The CDR3 DNA is TGCAGTGCTAGACTCCCAGGGGGGATCACCGGGGAGCTGTTTTTT.

This clonotype has a single count. V usage is TRBV7-1 and J usage is TRBJ2-7, with D maybe TRBD1 (5 bases). TRBV7-1 falls under the ORF class, with uncertain function. The V and J ends lost 3 bases and 2 bases respectively, with 11 bases between them. The CDR3 runs 14 residues. The CDR3 loop is CASSSWQGTYEQYF. The CDR3, as DNA: TGTGCCAGCAGCTCGTGGCAGGGTACCTACGAGCAGTACTTC.

CDR3 sequence (DNA): TGCGCCAGCAGCTTGGGACTCCCTTTCCAAGAGACCCAGTACTTC. It specifies CASSLGLPFQETQYF. J is TRBJ2-5 and V is TRBV5-1, with unresolved D. Trimming took off 0 bases at V and 1 base at J, with 10 bases between the two ends. This CDR3 region has 15 residues. The germline V gene encodes CDR1 SGHRS and CDR2 YFSETQ.

This clonotype has just a few counts. V is TRBV28 and J is TRBJ2-2; 7 bases map to TRBD1. The CDR3 spans 17 residues. Per germline, CDR1 MDHEN and CDR2 SYDVKM. The V gene end was trimmed by 6 bases and the J gene end by 5 bases; junction bases not matched to a gene: 15. The CDR3 region is CASSSPQGVLKTGELFF. DNA for the CDR3: TGTGCCAGCAGCAGTCCCCAGGGGGTGTTAAAGACCGGGGAGCTGTTTTTT.

This clonotype showed up just a few times. V is TRBV12-3 or TRBV12-4 and J is TRBJ1-5; 8 nucleotides line up with TRBD1. J gave up 5 bases and V 3 bases, and 18 bases lay outside the gene matches. CDR3 length equals 19 residues. CDR3 protein: CASSFGPHRGSGEYQPQHF. The CDR3 region has the DNA TGTGCCAGCAGTTTCGGACCGCACAGGGGGAGCGGAGAGTATCAGCCCCAGCATTTT.

This clonotype was recorded a few times. This chain links TRBV5-1 with TRBJ2-1; 7 bases agree with TRBD2. Germline-derived CDR1 and CDR2 are SGHRS and YFSETQ. Losses at the gene ends were 1 base for V and 4 bases for J; bases not matched to a gene: 2. This CDR3 contains 14 residues. CDR3 bases: TGCGCCAGCAGCTTGCGTAGCGGGTACAATGAGCAGTTCTTC. Protein: CASSLRSGYNEQFF.

This clonotype occurred a few times. CDR3 residues: CASSLDWDTQYF. The CDR3 DNA reads as TGTGCCAGCAGTTTGGATTGGGATACGCAGTATTTT. The chain is built from TRBV12-3 or TRBV12-4 and TRBJ2-3; D ambiguous. V was pared by 3 bases and J by 6 bases, with 7 bases between. There are 12 residues in the CDR3.

The V gene is TRBV20-1, the J gene TRBJ2-7; 8 bases match TRBD1. Germline V CDR1 and CDR2: DFQATT, SNEGSKA (reference sequence). CDR3 size: 13 residues. The trim removed 3 bases at V and 5 bases at J, leaving 6 bases unmatched. The CDR3 DNA sequence: TGCAGTGCTAGGAGGACAGGGATCAACGAGCAGTACTTC. This translates into CSARRTGINEQYF.

This clonotype was seen many times. The V and J genes are TRBV29-1 and TRBJ1-4, with TRBD1 matching 10 bases. The CDR3 loop spans 14 amino acids. CDR1 and CDR2 (germline): SQVTM, ANQGSEA. The trim removed 4 bases at V and 8 bases at J, leaving 7 bases unmatched. DNA of the CDR3: TGCAGCGTTGGGGACAGGGGAGGTCGGGAAAAACTGTTTTTT. This translates into CSVGDRGGREKLFF.

This clonotype has at least ten counts. The chain links TRBV2 to TRBJ1-3; D possibly corresponds to TRBD1 (6 bases). In germline, CDR1 is SNHLY, CDR2 FYNNEI. The ends were cut back, 6 bases at V and 0 bases at J, with 21 bases in the middle. The CDR3 length is 18 residues. CDR3 in DNA: TGTGCCAGCAGCTACACCGCCGACAGGCGGCTCTCTGGAAACACCATATATTTT. This encodes CASSYTADRRLSGNTIYF.

This clonotype was seen only a few times. The V call is TRBV20-1, the J call TRBJ1-5, with a possible D match to TRBD1 (5 bases). Between the trimmed V and J ends, which lost 6 bases and 0 bases, there was a span of 21 bases. Germline CDR1 and CDR2: DFQATT and SNEGSKA (reference sequence). CDR3 size: 17 residues. CDR3 DNA: TGCAGTGCCGATAGTGCGGGGGTTGTATTTAGCAATCAGCCCCAGCATTTT. It encodes CSADSAGVVFSNQPQHF.

The chain carries TRBV20-1 and TRBJ2-5, with D possibly called TRBD1 or TRBD2 (5 bases each). The germline V and J ends were trimmed by 2 bases and 5 bases, with 12 bases remaining between them. This CDR3 spans 13 amino acids. From germline, CDR1 is DFQATT and CDR2 SNEGSKA (reference sequence). CDR3 sequence (DNA): TGCAGTGCTAGAACGGGACCGGCGGAGACCCAGTACTTC. Its protein product is CSARTGPAETQYF.

This clonotype was counted many times. CDR3: CAISEIRGSFSYEQYF. The DNA of the CDR3 is TGTGCCATCAGTGAGATTCGGGGTTCCTTCTCCTACGAGCAGTACTTC. This chain joins TRBV10-3 and TRBJ2-7; D possibly corresponds to TRBD2 (5 bases). Deletions cut 2 bases from V and 0 bases from J, with 14 bases between. CDR1 and CDR2 from the germline V gene are ENHRY and SYGVKD. The CDR3 has 16 amino acids.

This clonotype was observed many times. This chain connects TRBV20-1 to TRBJ2-5; TRBD2 matches 10 bases. Germline V gene data show CDR1 as DFQATT and CDR2 as SNEGSKA (reference sequence). V was clipped by 6 bases and J by 5 bases; unmatched bases: 12. The CDR3 is 15 residues long. The CDR3 sequence is CSALELAGVGETQYF. The CDR3 coding sequence is TGCAGTGCCTTGGAGCTAGCGGGAGTGGGTGAGACCCAGTACTTC.